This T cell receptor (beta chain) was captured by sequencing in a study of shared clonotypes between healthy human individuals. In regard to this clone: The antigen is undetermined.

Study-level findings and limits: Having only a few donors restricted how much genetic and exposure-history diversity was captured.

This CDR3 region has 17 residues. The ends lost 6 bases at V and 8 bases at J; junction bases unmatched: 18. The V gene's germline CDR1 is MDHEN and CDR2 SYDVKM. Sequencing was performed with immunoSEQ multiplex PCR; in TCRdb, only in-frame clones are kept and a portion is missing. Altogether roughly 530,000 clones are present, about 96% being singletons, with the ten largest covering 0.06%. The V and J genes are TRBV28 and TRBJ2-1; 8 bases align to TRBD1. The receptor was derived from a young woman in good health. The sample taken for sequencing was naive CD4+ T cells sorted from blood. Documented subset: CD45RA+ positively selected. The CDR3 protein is CASSPWGDRLLRDEQFF. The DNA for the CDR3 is TGTGCCAGCAGCCCATGGGGGGACAGGCTTTTAAGGGATGAGCAGTTCTTC.